The entry below gives a single TCR beta chain sequence along with its context. In the source study's methods: Scientists estimated how many nucleated cells there were by amplifying reference gene primers. Clones were sequenced by immunoSEQ multiplex PCR, and TCRdb holds only the in-frame ones, with some missing. V, J and clone size are taken as reported in that table, and D and trimming were inferred from the DNA itself. Of about 58,000 clones listed, 80% to 85% are singletons. The sample comes from a study of blood T cell repertoires in COVID-19. The overall study: Samples of COVID-19 (acute and convalescent) were obtained from the United States, Italy and Spain. T cells, B-cell-depleted T cells, or PBMCs supplied cDNA or gDNA.

In Seattle, patients joined the study during active infection and were tracked longitudinally. The CDR3 contains 14 residues. The V gene's germline CDR1 is SEHNR and CDR2 FQNEAQ (reference sequence). V lost 7 bases and J 2 bases, leaving 15 bases between the germline ends. Source material: peripheral blood. This clonotype was sampled from an elderly man with COVID-19, enrolled during active disease. V is TRBV7-9 and J is TRBJ2-7, with a tentative D call TRBD2 (6 bases). The CDR3 is CASTPGETTYEQYF. CDR3 bases: TGTGCCAGCACCCCGGGGGAGACCACCTACGAGCAGTACTTC.